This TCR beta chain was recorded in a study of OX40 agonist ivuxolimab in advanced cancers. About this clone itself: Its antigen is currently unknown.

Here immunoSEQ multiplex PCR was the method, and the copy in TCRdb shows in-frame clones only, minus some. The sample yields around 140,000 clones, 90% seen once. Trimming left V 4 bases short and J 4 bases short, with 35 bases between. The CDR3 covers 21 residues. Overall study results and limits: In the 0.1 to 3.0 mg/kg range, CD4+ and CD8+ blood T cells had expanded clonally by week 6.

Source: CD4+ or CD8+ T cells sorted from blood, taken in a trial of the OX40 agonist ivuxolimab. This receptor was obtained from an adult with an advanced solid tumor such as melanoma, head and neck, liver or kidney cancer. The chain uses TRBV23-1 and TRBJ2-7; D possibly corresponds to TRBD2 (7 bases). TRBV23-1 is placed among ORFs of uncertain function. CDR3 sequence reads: CASSLPGEGTGTTKFSYEQYF. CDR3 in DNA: TGCGCCAGCAGTCTCCCCGGAGAGGGAACAGGGACTACCAAGTTTTCGTACGAGCAGTACTTC.